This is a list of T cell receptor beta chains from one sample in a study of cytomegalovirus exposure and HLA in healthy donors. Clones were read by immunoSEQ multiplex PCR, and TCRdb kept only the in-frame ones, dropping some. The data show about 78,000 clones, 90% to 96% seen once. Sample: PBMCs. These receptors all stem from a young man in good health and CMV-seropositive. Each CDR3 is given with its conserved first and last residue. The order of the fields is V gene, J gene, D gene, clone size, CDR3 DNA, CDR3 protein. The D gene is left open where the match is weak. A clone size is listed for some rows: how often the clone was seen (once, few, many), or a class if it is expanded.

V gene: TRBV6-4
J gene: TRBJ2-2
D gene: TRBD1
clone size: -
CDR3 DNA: TGTGCCACCCTAAGGACAGGGCTAGACACCGGGGAGCTGTTTTTT
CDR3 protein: CATLRTGLDTGELFF

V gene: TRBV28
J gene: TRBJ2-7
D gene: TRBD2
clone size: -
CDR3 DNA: TGTGCCAGCAGTTTACTGGGACTAGCGGACTACGAGCAGTACTTC
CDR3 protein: CASSLLGLADYEQYF

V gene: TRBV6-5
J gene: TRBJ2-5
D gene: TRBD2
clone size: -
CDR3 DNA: TGTGCCAGCAGTTCCAGCGGGAGTATAGGAGAGACCCAGTACTTC
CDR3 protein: CASSSSGSIGETQYF

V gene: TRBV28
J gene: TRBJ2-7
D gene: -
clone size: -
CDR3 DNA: TGTGCCAGCAGTTTATCTCAGGTGCTCTACGAGCAGTACTTC
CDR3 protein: CASSLSQVLYEQYF

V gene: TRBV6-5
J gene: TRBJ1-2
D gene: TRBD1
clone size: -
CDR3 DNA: TGTGCCAGCAGTTTGGGACAGGCTAGCTATGGCTACACCTTC
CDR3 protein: CASSLGQASYGYTF

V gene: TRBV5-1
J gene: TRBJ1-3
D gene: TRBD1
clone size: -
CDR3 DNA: TGCGCCAGCAGCCCGGGGACAGCTGGAAACACCATATATTTT
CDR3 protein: CASSPGTAGNTIYF

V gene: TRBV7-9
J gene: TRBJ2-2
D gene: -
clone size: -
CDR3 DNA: TGTGCCAGCTTTCCGGACACCGGGGAGCTGTTTTTT
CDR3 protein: CASFPDTGELFF

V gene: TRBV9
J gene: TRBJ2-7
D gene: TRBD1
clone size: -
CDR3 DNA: TGTGCCAGCAGCGAGGGGACAGGGGGTTACTACGAGCAGTACTTC
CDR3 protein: CASSEGTGGYYEQYF

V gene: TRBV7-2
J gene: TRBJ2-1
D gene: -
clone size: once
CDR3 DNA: TGTGCCAGCAGCTCAATAGCCCGGGGCAATGAGCAGTTCTTC
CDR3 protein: CASSSIARGNEQFF

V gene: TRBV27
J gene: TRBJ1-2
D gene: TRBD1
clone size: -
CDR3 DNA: TGTGCCAGCAGGCTCGGGACAGCCCATGGCTACACCTTC
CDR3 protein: CASRLGTAHGYTF

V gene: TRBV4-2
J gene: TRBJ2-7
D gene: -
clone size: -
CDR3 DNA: TGTGCCAGCAGCCCTCAACGGGGTTCCGAGCAGTACTTC
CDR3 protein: CASSPQRGSEQYF

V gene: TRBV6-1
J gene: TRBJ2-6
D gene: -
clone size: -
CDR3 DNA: TGTGCCAGCAGTGAAGATGGGGGGACTGGGGCCAACGTCCTGACTTTC
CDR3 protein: CASSEDGGTGANVLTF

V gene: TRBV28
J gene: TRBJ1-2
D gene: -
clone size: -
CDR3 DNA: TGTGCCAGCAGTTCGAGGCGGGGTGGCTACACCTTC
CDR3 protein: CASSSRRGGYTF

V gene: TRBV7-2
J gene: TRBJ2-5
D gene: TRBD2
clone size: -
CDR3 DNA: TGTGCCAGCAGCTTGTCTAGCGGGAGCCTGGCGGCCCAGTACTTC
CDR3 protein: CASSLSSGSLAAQYF

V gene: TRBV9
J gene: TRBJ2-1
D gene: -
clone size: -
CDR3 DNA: TGTGCCAGCAGCCCCCAGGCCCTCAATGAGCAGTTCTTC
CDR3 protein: CASSPQALNEQFF

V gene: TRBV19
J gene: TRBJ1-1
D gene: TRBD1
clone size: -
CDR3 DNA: TGTGCCACTGAAGACAGGGGATACACTGAAGCTTTCTTT
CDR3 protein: CATEDRGYTEAFF

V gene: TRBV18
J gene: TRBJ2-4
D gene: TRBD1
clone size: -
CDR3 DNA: TGTGCCAGCTCACCCGTGGGGACAGGGGAAAACATTCAGTACTTC
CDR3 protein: CASSPVGTGENIQYF

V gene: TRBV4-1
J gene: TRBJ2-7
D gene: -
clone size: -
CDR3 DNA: TGCGCCAGCAGCAGTACAGGCCCCTTCTCCTACGAGCAGTACTTC
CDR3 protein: CASSSTGPFSYEQYF

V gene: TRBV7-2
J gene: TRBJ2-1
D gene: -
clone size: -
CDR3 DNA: TGTGCCAGCAGCGGTACGCGGGGGCCAAGCTCCTACAATGAGCAGTTCTTC
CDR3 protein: CASSGTRGPSSYNEQFF

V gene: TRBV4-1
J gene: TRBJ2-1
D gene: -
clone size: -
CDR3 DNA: TGCGCCAGCAGGGACCGGACTGTCTCCTACAATGAGCAGTTCTTC
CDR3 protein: CASRDRTVSYNEQFF

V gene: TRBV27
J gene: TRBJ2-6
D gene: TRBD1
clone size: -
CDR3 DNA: TGTGCCAGCAAGACAGGGGGCTCCTCTGGGGCCAACGTCCTGACTTTC
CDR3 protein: CASKTGGSSGANVLTF

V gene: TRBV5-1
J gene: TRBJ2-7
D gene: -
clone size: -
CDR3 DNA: TGCGCCAGCAGCTACAGGGCTGGAGACTACGAGCAGTACTTC
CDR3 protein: CASSYRAGDYEQYF

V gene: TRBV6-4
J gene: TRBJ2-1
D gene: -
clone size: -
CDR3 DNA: TGTGCCAGCAGTGAGAGCGGAGGGGGGGATGAGCAGTTCTTC
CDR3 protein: CASSESGGGDEQFF

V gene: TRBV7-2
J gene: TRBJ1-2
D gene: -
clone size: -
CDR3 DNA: TGTGCCAGCAGCAAGGACAGCCTCTATGGCTACACCTTC
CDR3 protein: CASSKDSLYGYTF

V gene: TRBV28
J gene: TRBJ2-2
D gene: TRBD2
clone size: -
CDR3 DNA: TGTGCCAGCAGTAAAGGAGGACTAGCGGGCTACACCGGGGAGCTGTTTTTT
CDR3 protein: CASSKGGLAGYTGELFF

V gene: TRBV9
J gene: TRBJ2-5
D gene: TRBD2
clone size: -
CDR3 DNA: TGTGCCAGCAGCGTAGCTAGCGGGAGGGGTGAGACCCAGTACTTC
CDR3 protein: CASSVASGRGETQYF

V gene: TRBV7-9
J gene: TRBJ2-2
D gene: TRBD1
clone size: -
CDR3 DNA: TGTGCCAGCAGCTCGAGACAGGGGAGGACCGGGGAGCTGTTTTTT
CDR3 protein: CASSSRQGRTGELFF

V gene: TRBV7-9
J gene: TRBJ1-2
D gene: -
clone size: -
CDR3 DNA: TGTGCCAGCAGCCCCAACTCCCCTGGCTACACCTTC
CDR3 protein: CASSPNSPGYTF

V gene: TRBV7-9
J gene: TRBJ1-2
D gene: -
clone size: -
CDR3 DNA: TGTGCCAGCAGCTTAGCTCAGGTTTATAACTATGGCTACACCTTC
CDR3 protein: CASSLAQVYNYGYTF

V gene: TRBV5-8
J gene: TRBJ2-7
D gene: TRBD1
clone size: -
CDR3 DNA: TGTGCCAGCAGCTTGGGACAGGGTGGCGAGCAGTACTTC
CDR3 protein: CASSLGQGGEQYF

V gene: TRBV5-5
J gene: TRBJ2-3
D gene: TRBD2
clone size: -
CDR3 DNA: TGTGCCAGCAGCCAGAGTACGGCGGGAGGGCCTTTTGGAGATACGCAGTATTTT
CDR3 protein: CASSQSTAGGPFGDTQYF

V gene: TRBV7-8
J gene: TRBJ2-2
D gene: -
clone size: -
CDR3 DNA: TGTGCCAGCAAGGAGGGTGGCACCGGGGAGCTGTTTTTT
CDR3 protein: CASKEGGTGELFF

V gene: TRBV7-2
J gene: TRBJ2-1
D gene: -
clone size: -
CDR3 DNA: TGTGCCAGCAGCGACCCCCGTGAAACAGAGCACAATGAGCAGTTCTTC
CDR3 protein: CASSDPRETEHNEQFF

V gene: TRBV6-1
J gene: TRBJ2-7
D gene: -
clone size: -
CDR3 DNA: TGTGCCAGCAGTGGATCTGGACTTTCAAGCTCCTACGAGCAGTACTTC
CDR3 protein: CASSGSGLSSSYEQYF

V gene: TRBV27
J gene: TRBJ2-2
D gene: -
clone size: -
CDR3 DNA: TGTGCCAGCAGTTTGACAGGCTCCACCGGGGAGCTGTTTTTT
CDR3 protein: CASSLTGSTGELFF

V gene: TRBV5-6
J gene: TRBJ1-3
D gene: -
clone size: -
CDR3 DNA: TGTGCCAGCAGCAGGGAGTATGTGGCTGGAAACACCATATATTTT
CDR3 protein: CASSREYVAGNTIYF

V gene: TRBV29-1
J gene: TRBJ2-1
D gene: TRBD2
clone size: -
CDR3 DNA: TGCAGCGTTGAAGATGCTAGCGGGAGGGCCAATGAGCAGTTCTTC
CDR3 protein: CSVEDASGRANEQFF

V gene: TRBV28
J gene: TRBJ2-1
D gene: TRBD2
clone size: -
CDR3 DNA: TGTGCCAGCAGTGGGCGGGGGAATGAGCAGTTCTTC
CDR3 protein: CASSGRGNEQFF

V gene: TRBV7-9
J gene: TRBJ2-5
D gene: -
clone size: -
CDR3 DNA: TGTGCCAGCAGCTTACTTCCCGAGACCCAGTACTTC
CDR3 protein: CASSLLPETQYF

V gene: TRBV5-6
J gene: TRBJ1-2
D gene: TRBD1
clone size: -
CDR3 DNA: TGTGCCAGCAACGACAGGGACTATGGCTACACCTTC
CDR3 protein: CASNDRDYGYTF

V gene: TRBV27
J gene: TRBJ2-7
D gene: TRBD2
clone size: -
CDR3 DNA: TGTGCCAGCAGTTTATCTAGCGGGAGGGCCTGGGAGCAGTACTTC
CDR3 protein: CASSLSSGRAWEQYF

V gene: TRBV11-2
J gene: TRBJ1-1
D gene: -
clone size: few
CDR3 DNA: TGTGCCAGCAGCTTAGCGGGGGGGGCGAGAACTGAAGCTTTCTTT
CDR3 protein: CASSLAGGARTEAFF

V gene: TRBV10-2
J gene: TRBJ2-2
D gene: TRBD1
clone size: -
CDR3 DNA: TGCGCCAGCAGTCGGACAGGGAACACCGGGGAGCTGTTTTTT
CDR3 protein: CASSRTGNTGELFF

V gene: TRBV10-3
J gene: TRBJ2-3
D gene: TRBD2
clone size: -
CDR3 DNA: TGTGCCGTACTAGCGGGAGGGTCGGATACGCAGTATTTT
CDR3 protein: CAVLAGGSDTQYF